A selection of T cell receptor beta chains follows, all from one sample in a study of OX40 agonist ivuxolimab in advanced cancers. Sequencing used immunoSEQ multiplex PCR; TCRdb keeps in-frame clones, though not all of them. The sample lists some 66,000 clones, roughly 80% seen once, with 2% to 3% in the top ten. The input for sequencing was CD4+ or CD8+ T cells sorted from blood, taken in a trial of the OX40 agonist ivuxolimab. The receptors derive from an adult with an advanced solid tumor such as melanoma, head and neck, liver or kidney cancer. CDR3s include the opening cysteine and the closing phenylalanine or tryptophan. A D gene is named only where the DNA matches it firmly. Rows give clone size only sometimes, using once, few, many, or a class for an expanded clone.

length	D	size	V	J	DNA	CDR3
13	-	-	TRBV7-6	TRBJ2-1	TGTGCCAGCAGCTCATCCGTGGGGAATGAGCAGTTCTTC	CASSSSVGNEQFF
13	TRBD1	-	TRBV2	TRBJ1-1	TGTGCCAGCACAAACAGGGGGGACACTGAAGCTTTCTTT	CASTNRGDTEAFF
15	-	-	TRBV5-1	TRBJ2-7	TGCGCCAGCAGCTCCTCGGACTTACTGGAGGTGGAGCAGTACTTC	CASSSSDLLEVEQYF
16	TRBD2	-	TRBV27	TRBJ2-7	TGTGCCAGCAAACACCTACTAGCGGGAATAGCCTACGAGCAGTACTTC	CASKHLLAGIAYEQYF
17	TRBD2	-	TRBV7-9	TRBJ2-3	TGTGCCAGCAGCCCAAGCCTAGCGGGCATTTTAGGGGATACGCAGTATTTT	CASSPSLAGILGDTQYF
14	TRBD1	-	TRBV18	TRBJ1-1	TGTGCCAGCTCATGGGACAGGGGTTCAACTGAAGCTTTCTTT	CASSWDRGSTEAFF
11	-	-	TRBV28	TRBJ2-1	TGTGCCAGCAGCCTAGATTACGGTTGGTTCTTC	CASSLDYGWFF
16	TRBD2	-	TRBV7-2	TRBJ2-7	TGTGCCAGCAGCTCTCCGACTAGCGGGAGAGTCTACGAGCAGTACTTC	CASSSPTSGRVYEQYF
16	TRBD2	-	TRBV14	TRBJ2-7	TGTGCCAGCAGCCAATCATTCGGCGGGAGCTCCTACGAGCAGTACTTC	CASSQSFGGSSYEQYF
15	-	-	TRBV19	TRBJ2-2	TGTGCCAGTAGACCGACTAGTAGGAACACCGGGGAGCTGTTTTTT	CASRPTSRNTGELFF
15	-	-	TRBV13	TRBJ2-7	TGTGCCAGCAGCTTACAAGGTGTCGGCCACTACGAGCAGTACTTC	CASSLQGVGHYEQYF
13	-	-	TRBV30	TRBJ1-1	TGTGCCTGGAATCGGGGGACGAACACTGAAGCTTTCTTT	CAWNRGTNTEAFF
16	-	-	TRBV11-3	TRBJ2-2	TGTGCCAGCAGCTTTAGGACGTCGGCAAACACCGGGGAGCTGTTTTTT	CASSFRTSANTGELFF
15	TRBD1	-	TRBV6-6	TRBJ2-1	TGTGCCAGCAGTTCCCCCAGGGGGTTAGGAAATGAGCAGTTCTTC	CASSSPRGLGNEQFF
14	TRBD2	-	TRBV7-2	TRBJ2-1	TGTGCCAGCAGCCCGCGGGAGACCCACAATGAGCAGTTCTTC	CASSPRETHNEQFF
15	-	-	TRBV7-2	TRBJ2-6	TGTGCCAGCAGCTTAGTTAGTAGGGGGGCCAACGTCCTGACTTTC	CASSLVSRGANVLTF
14	TRBD1	-	TRBV7-9	TRBJ1-1	TGTGCCAGCAGCTCGATGACAGGGATCACTGAAGCTTTCTTT	CASSSMTGITEAFF
17	TRBD2	-	TRBV28	TRBJ2-5	TGTGCCAGCGATCAGACTAGCGGGAGGCCAGGGGGGGAGACCCAGTACTTC	CASDQTSGRPGGETQYF
14	-	many	TRBV9	TRBJ2-3	TGTGCCAGCAGCGTAGTTTCGTTCACAGATACGCAGTATTTT	CASSVVSFTDTQYF
15	TRBD2	-	TRBV5-4	TRBJ2-1	TGTGCCAGCAGCCCGGGACTAGCGGGGTACAATGAGCAGTTCTTC	CASSPGLAGYNEQFF
15	-	-	TRBV6-5	TRBJ1-2	TGTGCCAGCAGTTACTCGAGGGCGGTGAACTATGGCTACACCTTC	CASSYSRAVNYGYTF
13	TRBD2	-	TRBV7-6	TRBJ2-5	TGTGCCAGCAGCTTTAGCGGGAGTAAGACCCAGTACTTC	CASSFSGSKTQYF
15	-	-	TRBV28	TRBJ1-2	TGTGCCAGCAGTGATTATACTCGGGCGGCCTATGGCTACACCTTC	CASSDYTRAAYGYTF
12	-	-	TRBV19	TRBJ1-6	TGTGCCAGCCGCGAGTATAATTCACCCCTCCACTTT	CASREYNSPLHF
16	-	-	TRBV18	TRBJ2-1	TGTGCCAGCTCACCCGAGCGGACCGGCTCCTACAATGAGCAGTTCTTC	CASSPERTGSYNEQFF
14	-	-	TRBV6-1	TRBJ2-5	TGTGCCAGCAGTGCAGGAAGGGTCCAAGAGACCCAGTACTTC	CASSAGRVQETQYF
14	TRBD2	-	TRBV30	TRBJ2-1	TGTGCCTGGAGTACACCGGGACTAGGGAATGAGCAGTTCTTC	CAWSTPGLGNEQFF
15	-	-	TRBV19	TRBJ2-7	TGTGCCAGTAGTATAGATCAGGACACGATGGTTGAGCAGTACTTC	CASSIDQDTMVEQYF
15	-	-	TRBV7-2	TRBJ2-2	TGTGCCAGCAGCCAGAGCGGAGCAAACACCGGGGAGCTGTTTTTT	CASSQSGANTGELFF
18	-	-	TRBV21-1	TRBJ2-7	TGTGCCAGCAGCAAACCCCGGGCCCCGGGGGGGAGAACCTACGAGCAGTACTTC	CASSKPRAPGGRTYEQYF
15	-	-	TRBV27	TRBJ2-2	TGTGCCAGCAGTTTACAGACGGCGAACACCGGGGAGCTGTTTTTT	CASSLQTANTGELFF
16	-	-	TRBV10-3	TRBJ1-1	TGTGCCATCAGGACCTACGGGTCCACCAGGGGCACTGAAGCTTTCTTT	CAIRTYGSTRGTEAFF
16	-	-	TRBV7-8	TRBJ2-2	TGTGCCAGCATCAAAACCTTAGGACAAGCCTTCGGGGAGCTGTTTTTT	CASIKTLGQAFGELFF
17	TRBD2	few	TRBV18	TRBJ2-7	TGTGCCAGCTCACCACGGGGACTAGCGTCGCCCTCCTACGAGCAGTACTTC	CASSPRGLASPSYEQYF
13	-	-	TRBV28	TRBJ1-2	TGTGCCAGCAGTCCCCGTCCCAGGGAAAGCTACACCTTC	CASSPRPRESYTF
13	-	few	TRBV27	TRBJ1-1	TGTGCCAGCAGTCCCACCTTACAGGGTAGGGCTTTCTTT	CASSPTLQGRAFF
13	-	-	TRBV6-1	TRBJ1-5	TGTGCCAGCAGTGAAGGGAGGCAACAGCCCCAGCATTTT	CASSEGRQQPQHF
20	TRBD1	few	TRBV29-1	TRBJ2-1	TGCAGCGTTGAAGAAGGGGACAGGGGGGTCGAAACAAGCTCCTACAATGAGCAGTTCTTC	CSVEEGDRGVETSSYNEQFF
14	-	-	TRBV6-1	TRBJ1-2	TGTGCCAGCAGTGAAGTTCAGGGAGAGGGCGGCTACACCTTC	CASSEVQGEGGYTF
15	-	-	TRBV6-1	TRBJ2-7	TGTGCCAGCACCCGAACTGACGGGGTGTCCTACGAGCAGTACTTC	CASTRTDGVSYEQYF
13	-	-	TRBV6-5	TRBJ2-5	TGTGCCAGCGGCGGCGGAGGGGGAGAGACCCAGTACTTC	CASGGGGGETQYF
13	-	-	TRBV27	TRBJ2-1	TGTGCCAGCAGGGAAAATACCTACAATGAGCAGTTCTTC	CASRENTYNEQFF
14	-	-	TRBV6-1	TRBJ1-5	TGTGCCAGCATCGTCCGGGGTGGCAATCAGCCCCAGCATTTT	CASIVRGGNQPQHF
12	-	-	TRBV19	TRBJ2-5	TGTGCCAGTAAGGCCGGGACGGGAGCCCAGTACTTC	CASKAGTGAQYF
15	-	-	TRBV28	TRBJ1-3	TGTGCCAGCAGCCCTTCTGGGCGGGGAGGAAACACCATATATTTT	CASSPSGRGGNTIYF
15	-	-	TRBV19	TRBJ2-2	TGTGCCAGTAGTATAGGACGGGAACGCACCGGGGAGCTGTTTTTT	CASSIGRERTGELFF
16	TRBD1	-	TRBV30	TRBJ2-7	TGTGCCTGGAGTGCGACGGGACAGGGGGCCTTCTACGAGCAGTACTTC	CAWSATGQGAFYEQYF
13	TRBD1	once	TRBV5-1	TRBJ2-7	TGCGCCAGTAGCGGACAGGGGATTTACGAGCAGTACTTC	CASSGQGIYEQYF
15	-	few	TRBV4-2	TRBJ1-5	TGTGCCAGCAGCCAAGGCCAAGATAGCAATCAGCCCCAGCATTTT	CASSQGQDSNQPQHF
14	TRBD2	-	TRBV27	TRBJ2-7	TGTGCCAGCACGACGACTAGCGGCTCCTACGAGCAGTACTTC	CASTTTSGSYEQYF
11	-	-	TRBV7-9	TRBJ2-7	TGTGCCAGTAGATCGGCCTACGAGCAGTACTTC	CASRSAYEQYF
13	TRBD1	-	TRBV2	TRBJ1-2	TGTGCCAGCAGGGGACAGGGGGACTATGGCTACACCTTC	CASRGQGDYGYTF
16	TRBD2	-	TRBV13	TRBJ2-7	TGTGCCAGCAGGAAGGGACTAGCGGGAGAAACCTACGAGCAGTACTTC	CASRKGLAGETYEQYF
14	-	-	TRBV19	TRBJ1-1	TGTGCCAGTAGTACCCCGGGTAGGGACACTGAAGCTTTCTTT	CASSTPGRDTEAFF
18	TRBD1	-	TRBV2	TRBJ2-2	TGTGCCAGCAGTGAAATGGGAACCGGGACAGGGTTTGGCGGGGAGCTGTTTTTT	CASSEMGTGTGFGGELFF
16	-	-	TRBV19	TRBJ2-1	TGTGCCAGTCGGGTCCGGGGTAGCGGATATTACAATGAGCAGTTCTTC	CASRVRGSGYYNEQFF
16	-	once	TRBV7-2	TRBJ2-5	TGTGCCAGCAGCTTATTACCTAGGGGACCTCAAGAGACCCAGTACTTC	CASSLLPRGPQETQYF
16	TRBD2	-	TRBV4-3	TRBJ2-3	TGCGCCAGCAGCCCCGGGACTAGCGGGAGAACAGATACGCAGTATTTT	CASSPGTSGRTDTQYF
15	TRBD1	-	TRBV5-5	TRBJ2-3	TGTGCCAGCAGCTTGTCGACAGGGGTTGGAGATACGCAGTATTTT	CASSLSTGVGDTQYF